This T cell receptor beta chain was sequenced in a study of cytomegalovirus exposure and HLA in healthy donors. The V end lost 1 base, the J end lost 2 bases, and 5 bases lay between the germline ends. This CDR3 region has 13 residues. Germline CDR1 SGHTA, CDR2 FQGTGA. Use of 60 Vbeta and 13 Jbeta primers characterized the PCR. The method was immunoSEQ multiplex PCR; TCRdb's version includes in-frame clones alone and lacks a portion of them. This table holds fewer than 200,000 clones, over 70% found once. Sequencing was done on a sample of PBMCs. This sequence joins TRBV7-3 and TRBJ2-5; D is ambiguous. This receptor was taken from a woman aged 25 to 39 in good health and CMV-seronegative. DNA of the CDR3: TGTGCCAGCAGCTTAAGCAGGCAAGAGACCCAGTACTTC. It translates to CASSLSRQETQYF. Full variable domain (outside the CDR3, taken from reference TRBV7-3 and TRBJ2-5): GAGVSQTPSNKVTEKGKYVELRCDPISGHTALYWYRQSLGQGPEFLIYFQGTGAADDSGLPNDRFFAVRPEGSVSTLKIQRTERGDSAVYLCASSLSRQETQYFGPGTRLLVL.